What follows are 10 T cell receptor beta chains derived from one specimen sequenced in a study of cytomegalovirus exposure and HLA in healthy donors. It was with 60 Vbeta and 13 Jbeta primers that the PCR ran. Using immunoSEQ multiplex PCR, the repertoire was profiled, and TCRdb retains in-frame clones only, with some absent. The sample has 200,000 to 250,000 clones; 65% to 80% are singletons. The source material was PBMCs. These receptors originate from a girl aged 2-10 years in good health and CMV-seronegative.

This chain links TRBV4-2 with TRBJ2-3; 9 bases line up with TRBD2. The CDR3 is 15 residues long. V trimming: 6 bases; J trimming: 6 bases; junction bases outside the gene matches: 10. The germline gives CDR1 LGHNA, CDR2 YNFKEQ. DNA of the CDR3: TGTGCCAGCAGACCGATTAGCGGGGGTCCCGATACGCAGTATTTT. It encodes CASRPISGGPDTQYF.

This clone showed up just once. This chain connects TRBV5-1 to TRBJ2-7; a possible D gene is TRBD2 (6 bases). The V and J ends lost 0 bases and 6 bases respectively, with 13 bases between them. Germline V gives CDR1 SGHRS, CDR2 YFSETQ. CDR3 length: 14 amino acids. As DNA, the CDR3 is TGCGCCAGCAGCTTGGAGCGGAGGGAAGGCGAGCAGTACTTC. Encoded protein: CASSLERREGEQYF.

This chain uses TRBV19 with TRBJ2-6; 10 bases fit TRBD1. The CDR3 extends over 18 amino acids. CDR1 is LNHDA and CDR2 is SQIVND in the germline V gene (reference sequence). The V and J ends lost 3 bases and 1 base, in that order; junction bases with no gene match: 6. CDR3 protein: CASSMSGQGLSGANVLTF. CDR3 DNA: TGTGCCAGTAGTATGTCGGGACAGGGGCTTTCTGGGGCCAACGTCCTGACTTTC.

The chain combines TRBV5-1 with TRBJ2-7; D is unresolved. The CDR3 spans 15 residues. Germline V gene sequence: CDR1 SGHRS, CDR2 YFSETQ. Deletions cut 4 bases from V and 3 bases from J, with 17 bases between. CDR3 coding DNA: TGCGCCAGCAGCATCCATACCCCTGGCCTCTACGAGCAGTACTTC. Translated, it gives CASSIHTPGLYEQYF.

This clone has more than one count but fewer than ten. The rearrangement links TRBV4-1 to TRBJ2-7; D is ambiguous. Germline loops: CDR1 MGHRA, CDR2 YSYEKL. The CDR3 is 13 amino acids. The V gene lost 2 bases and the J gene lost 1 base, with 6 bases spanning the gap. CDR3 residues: CASSQRLSYEQYF. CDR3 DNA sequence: TGCGCCAGCAGCCAACGGTTATCCTACGAGCAGTACTTC.

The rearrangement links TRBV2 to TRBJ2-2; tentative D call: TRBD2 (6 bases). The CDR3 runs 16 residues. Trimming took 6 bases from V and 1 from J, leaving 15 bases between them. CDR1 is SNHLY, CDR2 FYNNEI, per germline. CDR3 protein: CASRGGYTLNTGELFF. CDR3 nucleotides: TGTGCCAGCAGGGGGGGATATACCTTGAACACCGGGGAGCTGTTTTTT. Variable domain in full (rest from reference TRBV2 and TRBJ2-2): EPEVTQTPSHQVTQMGQEVILRCVPISNHLYFYWYRQILGQKVEFLVSFYNNEISEKSEIFDDQFSVERPDGSNFTLKIRSTKLEDSAMYFCASRGGYTLNTGELFFGEGSRLTVL.

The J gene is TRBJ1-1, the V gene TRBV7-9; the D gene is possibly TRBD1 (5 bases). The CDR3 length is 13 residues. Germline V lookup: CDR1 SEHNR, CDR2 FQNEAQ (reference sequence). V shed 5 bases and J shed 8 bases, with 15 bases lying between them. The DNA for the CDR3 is TGTGCCAGCAGCCTGGGGGGGGTTTACGAAGCTTTCTTT. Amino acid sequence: CASSLGGVYEAFF.

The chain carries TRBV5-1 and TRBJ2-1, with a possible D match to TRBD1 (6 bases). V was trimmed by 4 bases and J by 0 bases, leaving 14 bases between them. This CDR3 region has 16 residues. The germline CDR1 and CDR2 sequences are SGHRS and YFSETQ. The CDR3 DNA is TGCGCCAGCAGCCCAGGGGCCCAAAGCTCCTACAATGAGCAGTTCTTC. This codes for CASSPGAQSSYNEQFF.

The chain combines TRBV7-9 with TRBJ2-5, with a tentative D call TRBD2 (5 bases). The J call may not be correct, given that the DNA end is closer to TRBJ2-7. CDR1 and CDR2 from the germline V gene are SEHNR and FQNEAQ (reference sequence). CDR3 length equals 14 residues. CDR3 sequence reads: CASSVLEGPYEQYF. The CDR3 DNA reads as TGTGCCAGCAGCGTCCTCGAGGGCCCCTACGAGCAGTACTTC.

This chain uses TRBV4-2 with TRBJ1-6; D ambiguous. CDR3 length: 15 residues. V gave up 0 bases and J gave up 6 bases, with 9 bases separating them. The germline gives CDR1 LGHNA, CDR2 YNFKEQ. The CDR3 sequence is CASSQDSLINSPLHF. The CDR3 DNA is TGTGCCAGCAGCCAAGACAGTCTGATTAATTCACCCCTCCACTTT.